This TCR beta chain was identified in a study of T cells in Graves' hyperthyroidism and ophthalmopathy. This clonotype was observed a few times. Disease lasting under 3 months, a NOSPECS grade of at least 4, and a Clinical Activity Score of at least 3 were features of the ophthalmopathy patients. Diagnostic decisions used clinical symptoms, serum thyroxine and TRAb, thyroid ultrasound and orbital computed tomography. From approximately 9.3 ml of fresh peripheral blood, PBMCs were isolated. It was RNA transcripts that yielded the amplified TCR beta CDR3 regions. Using the HTBI primer set, a first-round RT-PCR was run on the TCR CDR3. TCRdb re-called the multiplex PCR reads with MiXCR, one entry per CDR3 protein. This table has a few hundred thousand distinct CDR3 sequences, about 16% appearing once. This TCR derives from a woman in her 30s with Graves' ophthalmopathy. The material sequenced was blood.

CDR3: CASSLGLVEEREAFF. The CDR3 DNA is TGTGCCAGCAGCTTAGGGCTGGTGGAGGAGCGTGAAGCTTTCTTT. The V gene is TRBV11-2, the J gene TRBJ1-1, with D uncertain. There are 15 residues in the CDR3. Deletions cut 1 base from V and 7 bases from J, with 16 bases between. From germline, CDR1 is SGHAT and CDR2 FQNNGV.